This section outlines one T cell receptor (beta chain) sequence together with its context. What it binds is not known. These data come from a study of cytomegalovirus exposure and HLA in healthy donors. Regarding the study as a whole: The study carried out a later analysis of TCR beta sequences. It associated about 15,000 of them with specific HLA alleles at a false discovery rate of 0.05. A likely sequencing artifact accounted for one observed cluster of highly shared sequence variants.

Trimming removed 0 bases at V and 0 bases at J, with 8 bases between. CDR1 and CDR2 (germline): SGHRS, YFSETQ. The length of the CDR3 is 15 residues. The PCR had 60 Vbeta and 13 Jbeta primers. TCRdb keeps only in-frame clones here, not all; method: immunoSEQ multiplex PCR. In the table there are 100,000 to 150,000 clones, around four fifths of which are singletons. The sequenced sample consisted of PBMCs. V is TRBV5-1 and J is TRBJ2-3; tentatively, D is TRBD2 (5 bases). The source is a boy aged 10-17 years in good health and CMV-seronegative. The CDR3 protein is CASSLDSGSTDTQYF. Written as DNA, the CDR3 is TGCGCCAGCAGCTTGGACAGCGGAAGCACAGATACGCAGTATTTT.